The rows below give T cell receptor beta chains drawn from one sample of a study of tumor-infiltrating lymphocytes in primary liver carcinoma. TCRdb processed the multiplex PCR reads anew with MiXCR; each CDR3 protein has one entry. The sample holds 150,000 to 200,000 distinct CDR3 sequences, approximately 80% seen once. Material for sequencing was tumor tissue from primary liver carcinoma. Every receptor here comes from a man aged 35 to 55 with primary liver carcinoma and hepatitis B virus infection. Each CDR3 is given with its conserved first and last residue. Fields, in order: V gene, D gene, J gene, clone size, CDR3 DNA, CDR3 protein. A D gene is named only where the DNA matches it firmly. Size is omitted from some rows. Given values are once, few, many or a class for expanded clones.

v_call: TRBV10-3; d_call: .; j_call: TRBJ1-4; clone_size: .; cdr3_nt: TGTACCTTCAAACCGGGACGGGGGGCCGGTGAAAAACTGTTTTTT; cdr3_aa: CTFKPGRGAGEKLFF
v_call: TRBV12-3/TRBV12-4; d_call: .; j_call: TRBJ1-5; clone_size: large; cdr3_nt: TGTGCCAGCACGCGGGGCACCGCAATAAATCAGCCCCAGCATTTT; cdr3_aa: CASTRGTAINQPQHF
v_call: TRBV29-1; d_call: .; j_call: TRBJ2-2; clone_size: .; cdr3_nt: TGCAGCGTCCTCTGTCCGGGACCAACCGGGGAGCCGTTTTTT; cdr3_aa: CSVLCPGPTGEPFF
v_call: TRBV6-2/TRBV6-3; d_call: .; j_call: TRBJ1-1; clone_size: .; cdr3_nt: TGTACCAGCAGTTCCCCCCTTCGTACTGAAGTTTTCTTT; cdr3_aa: CTSSSPLRTEVFF
v_call: TRBV14; d_call: .; j_call: TRBJ2-1; clone_size: many; cdr3_nt: TGTGCCAGCAGCCCCTCGGACGGTTTCGGTAATAATGAGCAGTTCTTC; cdr3_aa: CASSPSDGFGNNEQFF
v_call: TRBV10-3; d_call: TRBD2; j_call: TRBJ2-5; clone_size: few; cdr3_nt: TGTGCCACCGTGCCACGACTAGCGATAGAGACCCAGTACTTC; cdr3_aa: CATVPRLAIETQYF
v_call: TRBV10-3; d_call: TRBD1; j_call: TRBJ1-2; clone_size: .; cdr3_nt: TGTGCCATCAGTGAGTCGTCAGGGGGCTATGACTACACCTTC; cdr3_aa: CAISESSGGYDYTF
v_call: TRBV7-8; d_call: .; j_call: TRBJ2-7; clone_size: .; cdr3_nt: TGTGCCAGCAGCCTGAAGGGGGAGACTACAGTTACCCTCGAGCAGTACTTC; cdr3_aa: CASSLKGETTVTLEQYF
v_call: TRBV29-1; d_call: .; j_call: TRBJ2-3; clone_size: .; cdr3_nt: TGCAGCGCCCAGTGGAGGTGCATAGATACGCAGTATTTT; cdr3_aa: CSAQWRCIDTQYF
v_call: TRBV6-5; d_call: TRBD2; j_call: TRBJ2-7; clone_size: .; cdr3_nt: TGTGCCAACAGACTGAGCGGGAGCTTCGACGAGCAGTACTTC; cdr3_aa: CANRLSGSFDEQYF
v_call: TRBV5-4; d_call: TRBD1; j_call: TRBJ2-5; clone_size: .; cdr3_nt: TGTGCCAGCAGCCTGGGGCGTCAGGGGGTTCGAGACACCCAGTACTTC; cdr3_aa: CASSLGRQGVRDTQYF
v_call: TRBV5-4; d_call: TRBD1; j_call: TRBJ2-7; clone_size: .; cdr3_nt: TGTGTCAACAGCTTAGGCGCAGGGACAGGAAGATACGAGCAGTATTTC; cdr3_aa: CVNSLGAGTGRYEQYF
v_call: TRBV29-1; d_call: .; j_call: TRBJ1-2; clone_size: .; cdr3_nt: TGCAACGTTGGGCAGGGATGGGGCATGGGGTATGGCTACACCTTC; cdr3_aa: CNVGQGWGMGYGYTF
v_call: TRBV12-3/TRBV12-4; d_call: .; j_call: TRBJ1-1; clone_size: .; cdr3_nt: TGTGTCAGTAGGATTCGAATTAACACTGAAGCTTTCTTT; cdr3_aa: CVSRIRINTEAFF
v_call: TRBV11-3; d_call: TRBD2; j_call: TRBJ2-1; clone_size: .; cdr3_nt: TGTGCGAGCAGCCAGGCTAGCGGGAGCAACATCGAGCAGTTCTTC; cdr3_aa: CASSQASGSNIEQFF
v_call: TRBV11-3; d_call: .; j_call: TRBJ2-1; clone_size: .; cdr3_nt: TGTGCCAGCAGCCCCGGGGACGCCTTTTTCGAGCAGTTCTTC; cdr3_aa: CASSPGDAFFEQFF
v_call: TRBV11-2; d_call: .; j_call: TRBJ1-4; clone_size: .; cdr3_nt: TGTGCCAGCAGTTTAGGAAGCAGCCTTGAAAAAATGCTTTTT; cdr3_aa: CASSLGSSLEKMLF
v_call: TRBV6-5; d_call: .; j_call: TRBJ1-1; clone_size: .; cdr3_nt: TGTGCCAGCAGCCCCTTGGACAGTTACACTGGAGCTTTCTTT; cdr3_aa: CASSPLDSYTGAFF
v_call: TRBV28; d_call: .; j_call: TRBJ1-5; clone_size: few; cdr3_nt: TGTGCCAGCAGTTTGGTGGATAGCAATCAGCCCCAGCATTTT; cdr3_aa: CASSLVDSNQPQHF
v_call: TRBV10-3; d_call: .; j_call: TRBJ2-1; clone_size: .; cdr3_nt: .; cdr3_aa: CAITPWASGSYNEQSF
v_call: TRBV7-9; d_call: TRBD2; j_call: TRBJ2-3; clone_size: .; cdr3_nt: TGTGCCAGCTGCTTACTAGCGGGAGTGACCACAGATACACAGTATTTT; cdr3_aa: CASCLLAGVTTDTQYF
v_call: TRBV19; d_call: .; j_call: TRBJ2-7; clone_size: .; cdr3_nt: TGTGCCATTAGTATTACAGGTTCTGGGAACTACGAGCAGTACTTC; cdr3_aa: CAISITGSGNYEQYF